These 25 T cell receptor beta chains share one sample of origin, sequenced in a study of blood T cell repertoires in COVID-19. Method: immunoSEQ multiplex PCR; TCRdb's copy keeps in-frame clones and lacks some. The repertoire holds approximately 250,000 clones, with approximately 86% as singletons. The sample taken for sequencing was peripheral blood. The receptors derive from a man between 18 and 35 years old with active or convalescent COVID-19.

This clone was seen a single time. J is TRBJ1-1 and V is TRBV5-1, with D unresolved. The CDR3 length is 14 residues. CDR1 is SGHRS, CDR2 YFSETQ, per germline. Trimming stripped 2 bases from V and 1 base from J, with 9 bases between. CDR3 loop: CASSFGDANTEAFF. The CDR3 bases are TGCGCCAGCAGCTTCGGGGATGCGAACACTGAAGCTTTCTTT.

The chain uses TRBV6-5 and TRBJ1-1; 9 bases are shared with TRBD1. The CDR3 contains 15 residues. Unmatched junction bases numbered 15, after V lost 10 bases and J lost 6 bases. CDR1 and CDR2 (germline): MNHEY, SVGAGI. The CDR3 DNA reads TGTGCCACCCGGACAGGGGAATTAGATTGGGCTGAAGCTTTCTTT. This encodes CATRTGELDWAEAFF.

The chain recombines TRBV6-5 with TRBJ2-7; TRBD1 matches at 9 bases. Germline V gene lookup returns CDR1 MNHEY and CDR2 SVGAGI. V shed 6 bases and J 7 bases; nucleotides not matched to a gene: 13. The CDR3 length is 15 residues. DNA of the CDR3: TGTGCCAGCAGGTCAGCTGGGACAGGGTGGAAAGAGCAGTACTTC. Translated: CASRSAGTGWKEQYF.

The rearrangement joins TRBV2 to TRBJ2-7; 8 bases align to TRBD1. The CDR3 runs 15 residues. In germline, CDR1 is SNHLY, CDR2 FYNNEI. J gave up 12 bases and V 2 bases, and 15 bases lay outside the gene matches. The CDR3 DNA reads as TGTGCCAGCAGTGAATTCTTGACAGGGGTAAAGGCCCGGTACTTC. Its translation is CASSEFLTGVKARYF.

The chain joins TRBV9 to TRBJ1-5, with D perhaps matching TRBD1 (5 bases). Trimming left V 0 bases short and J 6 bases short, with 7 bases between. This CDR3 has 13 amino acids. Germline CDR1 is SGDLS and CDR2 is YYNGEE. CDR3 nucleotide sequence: TGTGCCAGCAGCGTAGAGGGGTCTCAGCCCCAGCATTTT. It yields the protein CASSVEGSQPQHF.

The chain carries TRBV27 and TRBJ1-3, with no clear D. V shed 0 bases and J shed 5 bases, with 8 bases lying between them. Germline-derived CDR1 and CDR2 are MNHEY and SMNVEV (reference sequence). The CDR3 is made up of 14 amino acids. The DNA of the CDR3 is TGTGCCAGCAGTTTATCCGCAGTCAGAAACACCATATATTTT. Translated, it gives CASSLSAVRNTIYF.

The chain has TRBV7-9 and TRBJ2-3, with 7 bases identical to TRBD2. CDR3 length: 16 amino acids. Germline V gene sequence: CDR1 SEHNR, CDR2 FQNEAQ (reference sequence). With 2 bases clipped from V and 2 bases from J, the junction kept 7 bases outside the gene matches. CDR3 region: CASSLLTGRDTDTQYF. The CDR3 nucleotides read TGTGCCAGCAGCTTATTGACGGGGAGGGACACAGATACGCAGTATTTT. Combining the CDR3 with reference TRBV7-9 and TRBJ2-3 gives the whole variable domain DTGVSQNPRHKITKRGQNVTFRCDPISEHNRLYWYRQTLGQGPEFLTYFQNEAQLEKSRLLSDRFSAERPKGSFSTLEIQRTEQGDSAMYLCASSLLTGRDTDTQYFGPGTRLTVL.

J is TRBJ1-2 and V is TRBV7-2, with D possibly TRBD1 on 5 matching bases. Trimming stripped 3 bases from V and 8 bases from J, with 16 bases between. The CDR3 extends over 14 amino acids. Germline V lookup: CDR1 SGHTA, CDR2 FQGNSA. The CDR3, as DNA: TGTGCCAGCAGCTTGGGGCAGGGCCTAGAAGGCTACACCTTC. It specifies CASSLGQGLEGYTF.

The chain's CDR3 is CASSLSSGRARANTGELFF. The CDR3 bases are TGTGCCAGCAGCTTGAGTAGCGGGAGGGCCAGGGCGAACACCGGGGAGCTGTTTTTT. The chain recombines TRBV5-5 with TRBJ2-2; 11 nucleotides match TRBD2. With 1 base clipped from V and 0 bases from J, the junction kept 8 bases outside the gene matches. This CDR3 has 19 amino acids. CDR1 is SGHKS and CDR2 is YYEKEE in the germline V gene (reference sequence). The full variable domain, completed using reference TRBV5-5 and TRBJ2-2, is DAGVTQSPTHLIKTRGQQVTLRCSPISGHKSVSWYQQVLGQGPQFIFQYYEKEERGRGNFPDRFSARQFPNYSSELNVNALLLGDSALYLCASSLSSGRARANTGELFFGEGSRLTVL.

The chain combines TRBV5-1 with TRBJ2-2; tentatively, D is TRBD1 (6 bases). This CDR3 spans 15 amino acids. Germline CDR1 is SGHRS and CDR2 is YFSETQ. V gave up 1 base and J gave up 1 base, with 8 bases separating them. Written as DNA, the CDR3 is TGCGCCAGCAGCTTGTGGGGACAGAACACCGGGGAGCTGTTTTTT. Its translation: CASSLWGQNTGELFF. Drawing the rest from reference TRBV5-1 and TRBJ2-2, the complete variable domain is KAGVTQTPRYLIKTRGQQVTLSCSPISGHRSVSWYQQTPGQGLQFLFEYFSETQRNKGNFPGRFSGRQFSNSRSEMNVSTLELGDSALYLCASSLWGQNTGELFFGEGSRLTVL.

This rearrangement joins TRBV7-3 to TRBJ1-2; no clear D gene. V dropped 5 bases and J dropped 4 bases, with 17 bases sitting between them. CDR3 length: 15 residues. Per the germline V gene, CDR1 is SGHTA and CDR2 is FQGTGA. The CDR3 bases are TGTGCCAGCAGCGCGGGAGGTCGGCAAGTCTATGGCTACACCTTC. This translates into CASSAGGRQVYGYTF.

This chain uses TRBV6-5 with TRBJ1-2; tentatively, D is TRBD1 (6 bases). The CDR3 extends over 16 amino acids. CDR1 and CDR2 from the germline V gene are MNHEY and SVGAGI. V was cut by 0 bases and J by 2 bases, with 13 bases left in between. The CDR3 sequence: CASSYSQGLGNYGYTF. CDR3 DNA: TGTGCCAGCAGTTACTCTCAGGGGTTGGGGAACTATGGCTACACCTTC.

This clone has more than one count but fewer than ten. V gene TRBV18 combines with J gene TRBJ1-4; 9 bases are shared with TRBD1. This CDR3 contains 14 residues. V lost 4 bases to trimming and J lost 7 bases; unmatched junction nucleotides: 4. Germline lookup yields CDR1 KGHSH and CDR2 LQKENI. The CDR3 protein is CASSRTGGSEKLFF. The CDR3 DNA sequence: TGTGCCAGCTCACGAACAGGGGGCTCTGAAAAACTGTTTTTT.

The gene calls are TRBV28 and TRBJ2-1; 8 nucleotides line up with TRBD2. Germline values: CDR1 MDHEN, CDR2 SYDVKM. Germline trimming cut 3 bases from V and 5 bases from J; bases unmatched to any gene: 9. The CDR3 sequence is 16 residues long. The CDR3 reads CASSFRGGRSDNEQFF. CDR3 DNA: TGTGCCAGCAGTTTCCGCGGCGGGAGGAGCGACAATGAGCAGTTCTTC. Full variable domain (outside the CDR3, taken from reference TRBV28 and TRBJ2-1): DVKVTQSSRYLVKRTGEKVFLECVQDMDHENMFWYRQDPGLGLRLIYFSYDVKMKEKGDIPEGYSVSREKKERFSLILESASTNQTSMYLCASSFRGGRSDNEQFFGPGTRLTVL.

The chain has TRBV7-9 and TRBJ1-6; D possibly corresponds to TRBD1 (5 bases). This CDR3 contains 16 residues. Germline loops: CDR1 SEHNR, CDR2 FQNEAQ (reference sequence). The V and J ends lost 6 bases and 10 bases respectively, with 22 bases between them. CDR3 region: CASSRGDGTNGSPLHF. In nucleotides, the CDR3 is TGTGCCAGCAGTCGGGGGGACGGGACCAACGGGTCACCCCTCCACTTT.

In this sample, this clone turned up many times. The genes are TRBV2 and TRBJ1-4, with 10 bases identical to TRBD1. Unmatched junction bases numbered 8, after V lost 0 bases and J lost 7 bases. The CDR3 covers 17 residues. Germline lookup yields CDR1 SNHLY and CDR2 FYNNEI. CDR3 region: CASSEALQGTGVEKLFF. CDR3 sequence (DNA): TGTGCCAGCAGTGAAGCGCTTCAGGGGACAGGGGTTGAAAAACTGTTTTTT.

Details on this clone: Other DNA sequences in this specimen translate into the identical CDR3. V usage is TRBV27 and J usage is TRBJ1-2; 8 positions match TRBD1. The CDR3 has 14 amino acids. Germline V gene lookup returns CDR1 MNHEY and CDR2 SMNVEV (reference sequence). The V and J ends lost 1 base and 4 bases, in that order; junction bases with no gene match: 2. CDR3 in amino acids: CASSLFGTGYGYTF. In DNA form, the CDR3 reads TGTGCCAGCAGTTTATTCGGGACAGGCTATGGCTACACCTTC.

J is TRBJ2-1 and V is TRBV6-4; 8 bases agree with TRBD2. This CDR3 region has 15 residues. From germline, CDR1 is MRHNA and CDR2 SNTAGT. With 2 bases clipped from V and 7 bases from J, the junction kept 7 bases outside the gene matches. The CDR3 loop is CASSDGTSGRNEQFF. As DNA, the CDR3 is TGTGCCAGCAGTGACGGAACTAGCGGTCGGAATGAGCAGTTCTTC.

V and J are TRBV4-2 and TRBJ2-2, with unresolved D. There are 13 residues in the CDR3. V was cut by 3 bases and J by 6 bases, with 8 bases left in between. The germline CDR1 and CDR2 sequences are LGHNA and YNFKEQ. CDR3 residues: CASSHAAAGELFF. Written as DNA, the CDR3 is TGTGCCAGCAGCCACGCTGCGGCCGGGGAGCTGTTTTTT.

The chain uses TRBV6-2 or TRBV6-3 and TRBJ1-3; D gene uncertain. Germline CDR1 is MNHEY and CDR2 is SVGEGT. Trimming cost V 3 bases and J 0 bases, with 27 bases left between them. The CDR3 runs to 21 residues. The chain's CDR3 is CASSYFVWAPVSPDSGNTIYF. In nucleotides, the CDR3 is TGTGCCAGCAGTTATTTCGTCTGGGCCCCAGTCTCCCCCGACTCTGGAAACACCATATATTTT.

The CDR3 loop reads CASSLGQGIAEAFF. The CDR3 region has the DNA TGCGCCAGCAGCTTAGGACAGGGGATCGCTGAAGCTTTCTTT. The V and J genes are TRBV5-1 and TRBJ1-1; 9 positions agree with TRBD1. Germline lookup yields CDR1 SGHRS and CDR2 YFSETQ. The CDR3 length is 14 residues. The J segment lost 6 bases and the V segment lost 2 bases, leaving 5 bases of the junction unmatched. The full variable domain, with the rest looked up from reference TRBV5-1 and TRBJ1-1, is KAGVTQTPRYLIKTRGQQVTLSCSPISGHRSVSWYQQTPGQGLQFLFEYFSETQRNKGNFPGRFSGRQFSNSRSEMNVSTLELGDSALYLCASSLGQGIAEAFFGQGTRLTVV.

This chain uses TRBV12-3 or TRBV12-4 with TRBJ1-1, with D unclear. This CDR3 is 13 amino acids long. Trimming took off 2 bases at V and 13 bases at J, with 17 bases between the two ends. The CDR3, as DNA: TGTGCCAGCAGTTTAAAGGCCATCGGGAAAGGTTTCTTT. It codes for CASSLKAIGKGFF.

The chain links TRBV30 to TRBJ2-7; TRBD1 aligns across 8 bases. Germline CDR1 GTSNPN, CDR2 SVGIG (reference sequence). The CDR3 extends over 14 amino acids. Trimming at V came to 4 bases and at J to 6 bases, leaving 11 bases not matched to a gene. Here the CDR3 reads CAWNTEDRDPEQYF. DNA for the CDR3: TGTGCCTGGAACACTGAGGACAGGGACCCCGAGCAGTACTTC.

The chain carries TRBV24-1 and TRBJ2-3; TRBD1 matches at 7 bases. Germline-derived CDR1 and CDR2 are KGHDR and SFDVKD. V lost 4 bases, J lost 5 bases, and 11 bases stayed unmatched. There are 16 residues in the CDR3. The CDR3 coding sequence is TGTGCCACCAGTGACTACACAGGGGATGGTGGAGATACGCAGTATTTT. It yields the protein CATSDYTGDGGDTQYF.

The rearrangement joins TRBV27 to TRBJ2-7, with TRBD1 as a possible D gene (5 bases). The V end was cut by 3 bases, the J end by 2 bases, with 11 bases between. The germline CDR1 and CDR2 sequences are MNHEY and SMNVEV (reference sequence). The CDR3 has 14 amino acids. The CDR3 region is CASSFSREAYEQYF. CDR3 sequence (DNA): TGTGCCAGCAGTTTTTCCAGGGAAGCCTACGAGCAGTACTTC.